The subject of this entry is one TCR beta chain. Its antigen remains unidentified. The germline CDR1 and CDR2 sequences are SEHNR and FQNEAQ (reference sequence). Trimming stripped 5 bases from V and 10 bases from J, with 20 bases between. The CDR3 has 14 residues. This entry is derived from a study of blood T cells in healthy people across ages. Study-level points and caveats: Reliance upon unsorted PBMCs precluded definitive naive versus antigen-experienced comparison. Estimates based on one million T cells were treated as lower bounds. CMV infection status of these donors was not known.

The second PCR ran about 6 to 11 cycles with a sample-barcoded 5' primer and J-beta primers. Sequencing recovered at least 3 million CDR3-containing paired-end reads from each sample. TCRdb analysed the 5' RACE reads with MiXCR anew, one entry per CDR3 protein. The sample yields around 1.1 million distinct CDR3 sequences, 35% to 45% seen once. This TCR was recovered from a man younger than 30 in good health. What was sequenced was blood. V usage is TRBV7-9 and J usage is TRBJ1-1; weak D call: TRBD1 (6 bases). The CDR3 sequence: CASSSRDTAKRAFF. Here the CDR3 DNA reads TGTGCCAGCAGCAGCCGGGACACGGCTAAACGAGCTTTCTTT.